This is a list of T cell receptor beta chains from one sample in a study of blood T cells in healthy people across ages. TCRdb called the 5' RACE reads again in MiXCR, with one record for every CDR3 protein. The sample holds around 990,000 distinct CDR3 sequences, less than 25% seen once. The sample also formed part of further work on T cells of mothers and their children.

The specimen was blood. These receptors were obtained from a girl aged 2-10 years in good health. The CDR3 runs from the conserved cysteine through the conserved F or W. Fields, in order: CDR3 DNA, CDR3 protein, D gene, V gene, J gene, clone size. A D gene is named only where the DNA matches it firmly. Expanded clones get a size class; other rows say once, few or many, or leave the size out.

CDR3 DNA: TGCAGCGTTCGGGAGTCGGATACGCAGTATTTT
CDR3 protein: CSVRESDTQYF
D gene: -
V gene: TRBV29-1
J gene: TRBJ2-3
clone size: -

CDR3 DNA: TGTGCCAGCAGTTACTCGAATTTGGATCTCCGCTCACCCCTCCACTTT
CDR3 protein: CASSYSNLDLRSPLHF
D gene: -
V gene: TRBV6-5
J gene: TRBJ1-6
clone size: -

CDR3 DNA: TGCAGCGGAATTCCCGGGACGTCCTCCAGTGAGCAGTTCTTC
CDR3 protein: CSGIPGTSSSEQFF
D gene: -
V gene: TRBV29-1
J gene: TRBJ2-1
clone size: -

CDR3 DNA: TGTGCCAGCACCCAAGGGGACAGGGGTGGCTACACCTTC
CDR3 protein: CASTQGDRGGYTF
D gene: TRBD1
V gene: TRBV3-1
J gene: TRBJ1-2
clone size: -

CDR3 DNA: TGCGCCAGCAGCCAAGAAAACAATGAGCAGTTCTTC
CDR3 protein: CASSQENNEQFF
D gene: -
V gene: TRBV4-3
J gene: TRBJ2-1
clone size: -

CDR3 DNA: TGCGCCAGCAGGGATGCGGGACTAATTGAGACCCAGTACTTC
CDR3 protein: CASRDAGLIETQYF
D gene: TRBD2
V gene: TRBV5-1
J gene: TRBJ2-5
clone size: -

CDR3 DNA: TGTGCCAGCAGTCTCCTAGCGTACGAGACCCAGTACTTC
CDR3 protein: CASSLLAYETQYF
D gene: -
V gene: TRBV6-6
J gene: TRBJ2-5
clone size: few

CDR3 DNA: TGCAGTGCTAGGTGGGGGTCAAACACAGATACGCAGTATTTT
CDR3 protein: CSARWGSNTDTQYF
D gene: -
V gene: TRBV20-1
J gene: TRBJ2-3
clone size: -

CDR3 DNA: TGTGCCAGCAGCTCGGGGGGGGCCACGTCCTACAATGAGCAGTTCTTC
CDR3 protein: CASSSGGATSYNEQFF
D gene: TRBD2
V gene: TRBV13
J gene: TRBJ2-1
clone size: -

CDR3 DNA: TGTGCCAGCAGCCCCCTGACAGGGGGCTTCGCCGCGGCACCCCTCCACTTT
CDR3 protein: CASSPLTGGFAAAPLHF
D gene: TRBD1
V gene: TRBV6-1
J gene: TRBJ1-6
clone size: few

CDR3 DNA: TGTGCCACCAGTCGGGGATTTCAGCAGCCCCAGCATTTT
CDR3 protein: CATSRGFQQPQHF
D gene: -
V gene: TRBV24-1
J gene: TRBJ1-5
clone size: -

CDR3 DNA: TGTGCCAGCAGCTTAAATGGGGACAGTAGGACCTACGAGCAGTGCTTC
CDR3 protein: CASSLNGDSRTYEQCF
D gene: TRBD1
V gene: TRBV7-2
J gene: TRBJ2-5
clone size: few

CDR3 DNA: TGTGCCAGCAGTGTGCCGGGACAGGCCTTCTATGGCTACACCTTC
CDR3 protein: CASSVPGQAFYGYTF
D gene: TRBD1
V gene: TRBV3-1
J gene: TRBJ1-2
clone size: -

CDR3 DNA: TGTGCCAGCAGCCCTATAGCGGGGCACCAGGGAGGGTACGAGCAGTACTTC
CDR3 protein: CASSPIAGHQGGYEQYF
D gene: TRBD2
V gene: TRBV14
J gene: TRBJ2-7
clone size: -

CDR3 DNA: TGTGCCAGCAGTTTATGGGACCCAGATACGCAGTATTTT
CDR3 protein: CASSLWDPDTQYF
D gene: -
V gene: TRBV12-3/TRBV12-4
J gene: TRBJ2-3
clone size: -

CDR3 DNA: TGTGCCAGCAGCTTGGATGGGATCAGCGGGAACTATGGCTACACCTTC
CDR3 protein: CASSLDGISGNYGYTF
D gene: -
V gene: TRBV5-5
J gene: TRBJ1-2
clone size: few

CDR3 DNA: TGTGCCAGCAGCCCGGCTGACAGACAGGCGGAGACCCAGTACTTC
CDR3 protein: CASSPADRQAETQYF
D gene: -
V gene: TRBV7-2
J gene: TRBJ2-5
clone size: few

CDR3 DNA: TGTGCCAGCAGCTTACCTCTAGCAGTTACTCACAATGAGCAGTTCTTC
CDR3 protein: CASSLPLAVTHNEQFF
D gene: -
V gene: TRBV7-3
J gene: TRBJ2-1
clone size: few

CDR3 DNA: TGCAGTGCTAGACCGACCGGGACACGGTATCAGCCCCAGCATTTT
CDR3 protein: CSARPTGTRYQPQHF
D gene: -
V gene: TRBV20-1
J gene: TRBJ1-5
clone size: -

CDR3 DNA: TGTGCCAGCAGTTTCTTGGGCGCTGGGGGTTCCGATACGCAGTATTTT
CDR3 protein: CASSFLGAGGSDTQYF
D gene: -
V gene: TRBV27
J gene: TRBJ2-3
clone size: -

CDR3 DNA: TGCGCCAGCAGCCCTGGGACAGGAGATCAGCCCCAGCATTTT
CDR3 protein: CASSPGTGDQPQHF
D gene: TRBD1
V gene: TRBV5-1
J gene: TRBJ1-5
clone size: few

CDR3 DNA: TGTGCCAGCAGCATAACTAGGGGAGATACGCAGTATTTT
CDR3 protein: CASSITRGDTQYF
D gene: -
V gene: TRBV7-9
J gene: TRBJ2-3
clone size: -